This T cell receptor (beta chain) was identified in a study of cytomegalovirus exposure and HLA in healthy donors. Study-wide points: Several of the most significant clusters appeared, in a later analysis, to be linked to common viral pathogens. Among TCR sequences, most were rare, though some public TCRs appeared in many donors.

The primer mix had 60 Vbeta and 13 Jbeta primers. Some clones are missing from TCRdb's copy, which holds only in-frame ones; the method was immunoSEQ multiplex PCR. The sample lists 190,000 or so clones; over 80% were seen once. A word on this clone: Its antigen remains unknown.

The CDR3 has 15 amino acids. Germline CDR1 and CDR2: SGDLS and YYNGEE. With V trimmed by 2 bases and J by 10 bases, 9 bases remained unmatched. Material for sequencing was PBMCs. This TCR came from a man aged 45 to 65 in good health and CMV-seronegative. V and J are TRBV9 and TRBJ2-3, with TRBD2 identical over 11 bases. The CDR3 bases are TGTGCCAGCAGCGTGACTAGCGGGGACTCAGGTGCGCAGTATTTT. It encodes CASSVTSGDSGAQYF.